Listed below are T cell receptor beta chains from one sample, sequenced in a study of T-cell reconstitution after alpha-beta-depleted transplantation in children. Via MiXCR, TCRdb re-called the PCR reads, giving one row per CDR3 protein. Among about 980,000 distinct CDR3 sequences listed, about 30% were seen once. The sample here was PBMCs, mostly from graft donor cells, taken 360 days after TCRalphabeta/CD19-depleted stem cell transplant. The receptors shown here come from a boy in the first two years of life who had a stem cell transplant for SCID, so the T cells may come from the graft donor. Both conserved end residues are part of each CDR3. A D gene is named only where the DNA matches it firmly.

D	V	J	CDR3
.	TRBV7-3	TRBJ2-2	CASSLTRGTGELFF
.	TRBV7-9	TRBJ1-2	CASSPWTVANYGYTF
.	TRBV9	TRBJ1-5	CASSAPESNQPQHF
.	TRBV24-1	TRBJ2-1	CATSDHRVMGNNEQFF
.	TRBV28	TRBJ2-3	CASDQGLVHTDTQYF
.	TRBV7-2	TRBJ2-2	CASSLVHPNTGELFF
.	TRBV27	TRBJ1-5	CASSLGGEGQPQHF
.	TRBV20-1	TRBJ2-7	CSARDPRGVVYEQYF
.	TRBV5-5	TRBJ1-6	CASSLSLSSYNSPLHF
.	TRBV20-1	TRBJ2-7	CSTLTLRTQYSKHYEQYF
.	TRBV9	TRBJ2-3	CASSVYASEFTDTQYF
TRBD2	TRBV18	TRBJ2-7	CASSPEGLAGDEQYF
TRBD1	TRBV5-1	TRBJ2-2	CASRPYVGDRGTGELFF
.	TRBV7-9	TRBJ1-4	CASSLTGPIQELFF
TRBD2	TRBV12-3/TRBV12-4	TRBJ2-3	CASRPSGGTDTQYF
.	TRBV5-5	TRBJ2-5	CASTRTHRRTSETQYF
.	TRBV7-9	TRBJ2-2	CATHSEGRGHTGELFF
TRBD1	TRBV20-1	TRBJ1-2	CSAIKTGFDGYTF
.	TRBV20-1	TRBJ2-3	CSSRTRGSTDTQYF
.	TRBV20-1	TRBJ2-1	CSAWGPRVDNEQFF
.	TRBV12-3/TRBV12-4	TRBJ2-3	CANRSSGYTDTQYF
.	TRBV20-1	TRBJ1-3	CSARVRTVLSGNTIYF
.	TRBV5-1	TRBJ2-1	CASSSKGRGPDNEQFF
.	TRBV10-3	TRBJ2-3	CAISESTPSSDTQYF
.	TRBV7-9	TRBJ2-3	CASSFSPPADTQYF
.	TRBV15	TRBJ1-4	CATSRGRAGGEKLFF
TRBD2	TRBV7-9	TRBJ2-1	CASSTGLSIRSYNEQFF
TRBD2	TRBV20-1	TRBJ2-3	CSAVGLVTDTQYF
.	TRBV29-1	TRBJ2-7	CSVKGTSYYEQYF
.	TRBV20-1	TRBJ2-3	CSAGTGASTDTQYF
.	TRBV20-1	TRBJ2-1	CSARSEGDPYNEQFF
.	TRBV4-1	TRBJ1-1	CASSTSLGVSNTEAFF
TRBD2	TRBV5-1	TRBJ2-1	CASSLAWSASGVYNEQFF
TRBD2	TRBV6-1	TRBJ2-1	CASILSGGAGEQFF
TRBD1	TRBV4-1	TRBJ2-7	CASSQWTGNHEQYF
TRBD2	TRBV4-3	TRBJ2-5	CASSQDLGGGFQETQYF
TRBD1	TRBV7-8	TRBJ2-5	CASSGTGVQETQYF
.	TRBV3-1	TRBJ1-3	CASSLRGSSGNTIYF
TRBD2	TRBV27	TRBJ2-2	CASSFGQRTSGGAGTGELFF
.	TRBV4-1	TRBJ2-1	CASSQDRVREQFF
TRBD2	TRBV28	TRBJ2-5	CASSLPTSEITQYF
TRBD2	TRBV12-3/TRBV12-4	TRBJ2-3	CAKSSGGTDTQYF
.	TRBV7-9	TRBJ2-3	CANSSGAIAGDTQYF
.	TRBV11-3	TRBJ2-3	CASSSQGFLGGAAPSTGTQYF
.	TRBV7-6	TRBJ2-5	CASSLAHLETQYF
.	TRBV11-2	TRBJ1-1	CASSHSNTEAFF
TRBD1	TRBV6-5	TRBJ1-2	CASSSGQGSYGYTF
.	TRBV29-1	TRBJ1-1	CSVWGGDRFGAFF
.	TRBV20-1	TRBJ1-1	CSALGLELMETEAFF